The source of this T cell receptor beta chain is a study of beta chain features in type 1 diabetes. Overall study results and limits: Cells expressing TCR highly could be over-represented by cDNA sequencing. HLA influence on TCRB rearrangement stayed unresolved here.

In this sample, this clone turned up a few times. The antigen is undetermined. Since all of the isolated RNA was reverse transcribed, expressed TCRB transcripts were what got sequenced. TCRdb keeps only in-frame clones here, not all; method: immunoSEQ multiplex PCR. The data hold under 900,000 clones, with 17% observed a single time. The CDR3 has 12 residues. Germline lookup yields CDR1 SEHNR and CDR2 FQNEAQ (reference sequence). V lost 8 bases to trimming and J lost 3 bases, with 11 bases between them. Sorted cells reached over 98% purity in every population. This receptor was identified in a woman between 18 and 29 years old in good health. The sequenced sample was naive CD4+ T cells from blood. This sequence joins TRBV7-9 and TRBJ2-7; the D call may be TRBD1 or TRBD2 (5 bases each). The CDR3 sequence is CASRGASYEQYF. The DNA of the CDR3 is TGTGCCAGCCGGGGCGCGAGCTACGAGCAGTACTTC.